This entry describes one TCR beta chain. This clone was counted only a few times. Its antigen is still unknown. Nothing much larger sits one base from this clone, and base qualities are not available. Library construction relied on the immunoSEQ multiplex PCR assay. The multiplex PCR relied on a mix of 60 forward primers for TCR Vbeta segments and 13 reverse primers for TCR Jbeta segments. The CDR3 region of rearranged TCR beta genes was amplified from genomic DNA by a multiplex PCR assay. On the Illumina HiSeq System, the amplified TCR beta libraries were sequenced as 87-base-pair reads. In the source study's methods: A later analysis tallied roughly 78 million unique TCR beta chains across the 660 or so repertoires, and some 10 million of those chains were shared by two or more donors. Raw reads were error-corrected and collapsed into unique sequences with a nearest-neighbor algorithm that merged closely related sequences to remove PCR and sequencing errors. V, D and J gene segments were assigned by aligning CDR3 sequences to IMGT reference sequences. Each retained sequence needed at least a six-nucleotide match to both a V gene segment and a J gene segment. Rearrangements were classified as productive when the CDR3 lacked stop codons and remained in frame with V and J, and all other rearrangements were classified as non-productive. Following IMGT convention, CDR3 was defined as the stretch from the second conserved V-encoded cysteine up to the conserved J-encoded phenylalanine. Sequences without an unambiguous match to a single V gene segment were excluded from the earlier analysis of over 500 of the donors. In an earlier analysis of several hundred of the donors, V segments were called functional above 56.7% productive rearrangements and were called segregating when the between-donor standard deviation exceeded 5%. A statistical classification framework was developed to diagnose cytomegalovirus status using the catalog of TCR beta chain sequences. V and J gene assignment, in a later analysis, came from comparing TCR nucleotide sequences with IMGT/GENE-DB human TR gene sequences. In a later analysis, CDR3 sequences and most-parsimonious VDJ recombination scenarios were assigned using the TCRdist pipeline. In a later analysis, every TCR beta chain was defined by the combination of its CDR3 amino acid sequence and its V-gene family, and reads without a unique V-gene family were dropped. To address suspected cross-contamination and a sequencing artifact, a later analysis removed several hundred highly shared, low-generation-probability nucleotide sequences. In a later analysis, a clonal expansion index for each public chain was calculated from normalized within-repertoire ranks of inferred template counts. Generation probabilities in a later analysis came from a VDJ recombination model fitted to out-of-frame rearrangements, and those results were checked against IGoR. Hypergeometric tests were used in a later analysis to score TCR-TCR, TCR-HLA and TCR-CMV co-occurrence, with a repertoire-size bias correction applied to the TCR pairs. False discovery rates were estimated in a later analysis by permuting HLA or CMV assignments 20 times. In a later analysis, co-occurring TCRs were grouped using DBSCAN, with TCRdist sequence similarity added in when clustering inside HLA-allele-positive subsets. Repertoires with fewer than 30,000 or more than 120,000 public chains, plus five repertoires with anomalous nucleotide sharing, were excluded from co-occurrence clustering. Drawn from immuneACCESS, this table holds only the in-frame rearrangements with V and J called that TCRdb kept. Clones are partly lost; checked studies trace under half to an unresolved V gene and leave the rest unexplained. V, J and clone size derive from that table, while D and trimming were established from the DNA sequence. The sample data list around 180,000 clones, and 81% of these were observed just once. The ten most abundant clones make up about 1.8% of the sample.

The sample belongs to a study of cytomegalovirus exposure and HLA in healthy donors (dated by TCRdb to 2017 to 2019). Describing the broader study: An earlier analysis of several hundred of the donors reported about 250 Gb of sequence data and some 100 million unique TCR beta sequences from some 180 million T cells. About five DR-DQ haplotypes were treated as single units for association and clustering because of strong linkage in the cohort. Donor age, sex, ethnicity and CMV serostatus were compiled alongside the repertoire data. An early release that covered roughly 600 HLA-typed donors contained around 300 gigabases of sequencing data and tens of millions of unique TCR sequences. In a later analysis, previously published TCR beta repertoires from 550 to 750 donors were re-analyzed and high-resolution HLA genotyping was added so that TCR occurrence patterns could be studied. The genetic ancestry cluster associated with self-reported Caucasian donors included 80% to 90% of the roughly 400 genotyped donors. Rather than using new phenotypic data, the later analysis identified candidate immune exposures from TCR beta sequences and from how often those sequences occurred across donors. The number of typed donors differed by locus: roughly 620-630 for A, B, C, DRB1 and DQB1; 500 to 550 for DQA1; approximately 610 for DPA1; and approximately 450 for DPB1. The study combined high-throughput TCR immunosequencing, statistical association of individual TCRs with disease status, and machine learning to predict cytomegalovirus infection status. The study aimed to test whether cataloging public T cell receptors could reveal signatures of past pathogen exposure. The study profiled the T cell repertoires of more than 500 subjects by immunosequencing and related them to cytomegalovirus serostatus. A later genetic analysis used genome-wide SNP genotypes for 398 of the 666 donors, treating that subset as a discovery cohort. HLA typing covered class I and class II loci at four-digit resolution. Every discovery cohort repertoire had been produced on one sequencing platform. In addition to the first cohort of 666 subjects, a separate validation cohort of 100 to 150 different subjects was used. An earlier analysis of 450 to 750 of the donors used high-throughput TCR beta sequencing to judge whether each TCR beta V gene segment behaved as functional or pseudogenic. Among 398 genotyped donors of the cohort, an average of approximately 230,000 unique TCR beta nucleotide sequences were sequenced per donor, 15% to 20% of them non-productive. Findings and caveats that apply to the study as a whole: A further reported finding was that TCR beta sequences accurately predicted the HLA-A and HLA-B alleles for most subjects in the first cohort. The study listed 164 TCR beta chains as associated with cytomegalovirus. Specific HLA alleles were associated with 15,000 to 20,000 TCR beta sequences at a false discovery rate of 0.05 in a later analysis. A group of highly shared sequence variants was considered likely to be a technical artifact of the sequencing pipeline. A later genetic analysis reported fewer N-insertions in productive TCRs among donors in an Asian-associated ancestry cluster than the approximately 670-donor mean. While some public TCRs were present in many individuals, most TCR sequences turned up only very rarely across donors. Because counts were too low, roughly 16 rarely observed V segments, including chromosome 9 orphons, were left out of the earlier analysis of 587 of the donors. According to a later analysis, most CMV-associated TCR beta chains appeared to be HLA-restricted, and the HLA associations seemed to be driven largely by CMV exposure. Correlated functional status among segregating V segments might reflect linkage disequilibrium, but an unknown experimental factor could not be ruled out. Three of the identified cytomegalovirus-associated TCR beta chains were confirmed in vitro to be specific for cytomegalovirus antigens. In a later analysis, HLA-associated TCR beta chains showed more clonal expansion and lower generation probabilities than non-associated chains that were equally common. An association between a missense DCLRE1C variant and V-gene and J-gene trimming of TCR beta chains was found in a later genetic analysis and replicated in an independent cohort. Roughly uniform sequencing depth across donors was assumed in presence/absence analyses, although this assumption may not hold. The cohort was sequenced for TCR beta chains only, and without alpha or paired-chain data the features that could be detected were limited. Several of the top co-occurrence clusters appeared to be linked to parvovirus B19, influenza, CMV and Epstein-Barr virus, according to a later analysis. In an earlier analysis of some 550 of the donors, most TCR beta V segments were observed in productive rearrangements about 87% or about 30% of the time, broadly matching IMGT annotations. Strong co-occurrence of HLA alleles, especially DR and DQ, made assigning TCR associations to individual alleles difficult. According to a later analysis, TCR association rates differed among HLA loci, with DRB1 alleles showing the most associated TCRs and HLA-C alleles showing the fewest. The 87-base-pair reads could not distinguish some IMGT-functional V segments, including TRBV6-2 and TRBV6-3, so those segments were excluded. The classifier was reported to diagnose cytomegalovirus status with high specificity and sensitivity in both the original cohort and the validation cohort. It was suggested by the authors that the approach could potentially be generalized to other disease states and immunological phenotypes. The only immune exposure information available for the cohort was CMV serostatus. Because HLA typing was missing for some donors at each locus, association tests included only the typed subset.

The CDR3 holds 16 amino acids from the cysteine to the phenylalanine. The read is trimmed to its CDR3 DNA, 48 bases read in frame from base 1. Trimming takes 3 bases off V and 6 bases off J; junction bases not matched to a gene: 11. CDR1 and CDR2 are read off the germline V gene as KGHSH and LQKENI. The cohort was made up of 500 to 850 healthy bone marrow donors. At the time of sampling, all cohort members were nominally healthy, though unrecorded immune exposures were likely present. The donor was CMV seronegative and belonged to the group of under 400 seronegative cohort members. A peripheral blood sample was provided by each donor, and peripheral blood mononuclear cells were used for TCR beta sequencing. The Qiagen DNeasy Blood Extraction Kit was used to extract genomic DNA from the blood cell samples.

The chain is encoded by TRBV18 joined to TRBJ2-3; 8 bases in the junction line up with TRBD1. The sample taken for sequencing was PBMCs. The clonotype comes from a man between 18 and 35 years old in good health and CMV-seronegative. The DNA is TGTGCCAGCTCACCCCCCTTAGGACAGGGCCGGGATACGCAGTATTTT. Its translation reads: CASSPPLGQGRDTQYF.